Given below is one T cell receptor beta chain in context. Its recognized antigen is unknown. Base qualities are not provided; no much larger clone lies one nucleotide away. High-throughput TCR beta sequencing profiled peripheral blood CD8+ and CD4+ T cells from healthy donors, Susac syndrome patients and multiple sclerosis patients. The Susac syndrome patients fulfilled recently defined diagnostic criteria for definite or probable disease. Bulk CD8+ and CD4+ T cells were purified by magnetic negative isolation, while CD8+ TEMRA cells were enriched using FACS. Blood was drawn into EDTA tubes, processed within 24 hours, and PBMCs were isolated by density gradient centrifugation. PBMCs destined for TCR sequencing were cryopreserved in liquid nitrogen and later thawed in a 37 °C water bath. The sorted or isolated CD4+, CD8+ and CD8+ TEMRA cells reached a purity of at least 90%. The CDR1 and CDR2 encoded by the germline V gene are MDHEN and SYDVKM. V loses 6 bases at its end and J loses 4 bases; junction bases beyond the gene matches: 10. The CDR3, from cysteine to phenylalanine, totals 16 residues. Only the CDR3 region is kept as DNA, spanning 48 bases read in frame from base 1.

RNA was extracted using the RNeasy kit, and about 0.5 to 1 ug of the RNA was reverse transcribed with random hexamers. The immunoSEQ multiplex PCR assay, covering 54 Vbeta and 13 Jbeta segments, was used to amplify TCR beta CDR3 regions. To correct PCR amplification bias, a synthetic template baseline was used for both primer optimization and computational correction. Concerning the study's data processing: Reads were annotated to V, D and J genes according to IMGT and were analyzed with immunoSEQ Analyzer, with only productive sequences retained. Clonality was calculated as one minus the Shannon entropy normalized by log2 of the number of productive unique sequences. Public and private clones were assessed among the 100 most prevalent clones of each patient and control. Clones were defined as Susac-specific when absent from the healthy and MS cohorts, from approximately 970 published viral clones and from other ImmuneACCESS disease sequences. Using fastp trimming at Q25 and MiXCR clonotype assembly, TCRdb reanalyzed the public sequencing data and kept in-frame beta chains. Rows with a matching CDR3 protein are joined into one entry that keeps the most common DNA and genes. What appears here as the V and J calls and clone size reflects TCRdb's work, not the paper's. The sample table records some 240,000 distinct CDR3 sequences; 90% to 96% of these occur just once. The ten largest make up 0.095% to 0.12% of the sample.

This entry is derived from a study of CD8 T cells in Susac syndrome (dated by TCRdb to the late 2010s). In the study overall: Of the Susac syndrome patients who were sequenced, more than five had clinically active disease and fewer than ten were in clinical remission. Whether CD8+ T cell activation and differentiation in Susac syndrome was antigen driven was tested using repertoire sequencing. At blood withdrawal, Susac syndrome patients were either therapy-naive, taking corticosteroids (in some cases with IVIg as well), or taking IVIg alone. Broad study findings and their caveats: The CD4+ T cell repertoire of patients with Susac syndrome showed no detectable clonal expansion. The number of individuals in the TCR sequencing and HLA analysis was recognized as being relatively small.

The V and J genes are TRBV28 and TRBJ2-3, with TRBD2 matching 10 junction bases. Sequenced: CD4+ T cells from PBMCs. The TCR sequence derives from a human donor with Susac syndrome. CDR3 region: CASSPGGLASPDTQYF. The sequence in DNA is TGTGCCAGCAGCCCGGGGGGACTAGCGAGTCCAGATACGCAGTATTTT.